Listed below are T cell receptor beta chains from one sample, sequenced in a study of early T cells in non-severe SARS-CoV-2 infection. A single record per CDR3 protein comes from TCRdb applying MiXCR to the 5' RACE reads. Of some 25,000 distinct CDR3 sequences in the sample, about 4.7% were seen once. The source material was whole blood. The receptors were sampled from an adult who was a healthcare worker with PCR-confirmed SARS-CoV-2 infection or an uninfected control (not recorded which). Both conserved end residues are part of each CDR3. A D gene is named only where the DNA matches it firmly. Rows may omit the clone size; those that give it use once, few, many or a size class.

TRBJ2-3 14 TRBD1 TRBV28 many CASRPGTALDTQYF TGTGCCAGCAGACCAGGGACAGCGCTGGATACGCAGTATTTT
TRBJ1-4 13 . TRBV20-1 many CSARKGYGEKLFF TGCAGTGCTAGAAAGGGGTATGGAGAAAAACTGTTTTTT
TRBJ2-3 15 . TRBV20-1 few CSATRQASSTDTQYF TGCAGTGCAACAAGACAGGCTTCTAGCACAGATACGCAGTATTTT
TRBJ2-4 14 . TRBV7-2 many CASTGAVAKNIQYF TGTGCCAGCACCGGGGCGGTAGCCAAAAACATTCAGTACTTC
TRBJ2-7 17 TRBD1 TRBV11-2 many CASSRGTGNSAAYEQYF TGTGCCAGCAGCCGCGGGACAGGGAACTCGGCCGCGTACGAGCAGTACTTC
TRBJ2-2 13 . TRBV5-4 few CASSLAESGELFF TGTGCCAGCAGCTTGGCCGAGTCCGGGGAGCTGTTTTTT
TRBJ2-7 16 . TRBV7-9 many CASSLGSQGGLVVQYF TGTGCCAGCAGCTTAGGGTCCCAGGGCGGTTTGGTCGTGCAGTACTTC
TRBJ2-2 15 . TRBV7-9 many CASSLTASNTGELFF TGTGCCAGCAGCTTAACAGCATCGAACACCGGGGAGCTGTTTTTT
TRBJ2-6 18 TRBD2 TRBV5-5 many CASRPGPAGVSGANVLTF TGTGCCAGCAGACCTGGGCCAGCGGGAGTCTCTGGGGCCAACGTCCTGACTTTC
TRBJ1-2 14 . TRBV10-3 many CAINPGAGDYGYTF TGTGCCATCAACCCGGGTGCTGGTGACTATGGCTACACCTTC
TRBJ2-3 14 . TRBV6-1 many CASSEARVSPLEYF TGTGCCAGCAGTGAAGCCCGGGTCTCACCCTTGGAGTATTTT
TRBJ2-7 16 TRBD2 TRBV6-2/TRBV6-3 many CASSYPHGTTSYEQYF TGTGCCAGCAGTTACCCTCACGGGACTACCTCCTACGAGCAGTACTTC
TRBJ2-1 13 TRBD2 TRBV7-3 few CASSLAGGNEQFF TGTGCCAGCAGTCTAGCGGGAGGTAATGAGCAGTTCTTC
TRBJ2-2 12 . TRBV12-3/TRBV12-4 many CASSPPGGELFF TGTGCCAGCAGTCCCCCAGGGGGGGAGCTGTTTTTT
TRBJ2-2 14 . TRBV28 many CASRHGLNTGELFF TGTGCCAGCAGGCATGGGCTAAACACCGGGGAGCTGTTTTTT
TRBJ1-6 13 . TRBV7-8 few CASSLGLRSPLHF TGTGCCAGCAGCTTGGGGTTACGGTCACCCCTCCACTTT
TRBJ1-1 15 TRBD1 TRBV6-1 many CASRGRGIMNTEAFF TGTGCCAGCAGGGGCAGGGGGATCATGAACACTGAAGCTTTCTTT
TRBJ1-1 14 . TRBV6-1 many CASSEGDRSTEAFF TGTGCCAGCAGTGAAGGGGATCGGAGCACTGAAGCTTTCTTT
TRBJ1-2 15 . TRBV19 many CASTYQDRRNYGYTF TGTGCCAGTACCTATCAGGACAGACGTAACTATGGCTACACCTTC
TRBJ2-1 15 . TRBV4-2 . CASSQASGTYNEQFF TGTGCCAGCAGCCAAGCCTCCGGAACCTACAATGAGCAGTTCTTC
TRBJ1-4 17 . TRBV7-9 few CASSPRTGMSTNEKLFF TGTGCCAGCAGCCCGAGAACAGGGATGTCAACTAATGAAAAACTGTTTTTT
TRBJ2-1 12 . TRBV12-3/TRBV12-4 . CASSLHSGQQFF TGTGCCAGCAGTTTACATTCGGGCCAGCAGTTCTTC
TRBJ1-1 13 TRBD1 TRBV10-3 many CAISSRGETEAFF TGTGCCATCAGTTCCAGGGGGGAAACTGAAGCTTTCTTT
TRBJ1-2 14 . TRBV7-2 many CASSLDTLRYGYTF TGTGCCAGCAGCTTAGACACCCTTCGCTATGGCTACACCTTC
TRBJ2-1 13 . TRBV20-1 few CSARPSAINEQFF TGCAGTGCTAGACCTAGCGCGATCAATGAGCAGTTCTTC
TRBJ2-3 16 . TRBV4-1 few CASSQDIRAVTDTQYF TGCGCCAGCAGCCAAGATATACGAGCGGTCACAGATACGCAGTATTTT
TRBJ1-2 15 TRBD1 TRBV9 many CASSAHRGGNYGYTF TGTGCCAGCAGCGCCCACAGGGGAGGCAACTATGGCTACACCTTC
TRBJ1-2 15 . TRBV12-3/TRBV12-4 many CASRVTGQGGYGYTF TGTGCCAGCAGAGTTACAGGTCAAGGAGGCTATGGCTACACCTTC
TRBJ1-4 13 . TRBV7-2 many CASSLNSDEKLFF TGTGCCAGCAGCTTAAATTCGGATGAAAAACTGTTTTTT
TRBJ2-3 13 . TRBV21-1 medium-sized CASSKRVGDTQYF TGTGCCAGCAGCAAGCGAGTGGGAGATACGCAGTATTTT
TRBJ2-3 12 . TRBV7-9 few CASSLGADTQYF TGTGCCAGCAGCTTGGGGGCAGATACGCAGTATTTT
TRBJ2-7 16 . TRBV21-1 many CASSTSAGTSSYEQYF TGTGCCAGCAGCACTTCGGCCGGGACATCTTCCTACGAGCAGTACTTC
TRBJ2-1 14 TRBD2 TRBV5-4 many CASSLGLAGNEQFF TGTGCCAGCAGCTTGGGGCTAGCGGGAAATGAGCAGTTCTTC
TRBJ1-5 16 . TRBV27 few CASSLRGAQSNQPQHF TGTGCCAGCAGTTTAAGGGGGGCGCAGAGCAATCAGCCCCAGCATTTT
TRBJ2-7 16 TRBD2 TRBV7-9 . CASRQSGTTRAYEQYF TGTGCCAGCAGACAATCCGGGACTACTCGAGCCTACGAGCAGTACTTC
TRBJ1-2 14 TRBD1 TRBV28 many CASSLWTGGYGYTF TGTGCCAGCAGCCTGTGGACAGGCGGCTATGGCTACACCTTC
TRBJ1-2 15 . TRBV6-6 many CASSYTPRGGSGYTF TGTGCCAGCAGTTACACTCCTAGGGGAGGCTCTGGCTACACCTTC
TRBJ2-5 14 . TRBV12-3/TRBV12-4 many CASSFQGFKETQYF TGTGCCAGCAGTTTCCAGGGGTTCAAGGAGACCCAGTACTTC
TRBJ2-7 15 TRBD2 TRBV27 many CASSSLAGGPYEQYF TGTGCCAGCAGTTCACTAGCGGGAGGGCCCTACGAGCAGTACTTC
TRBJ2-7 18 TRBD2 TRBV20-1 few CSAREDAVWTSKSYEQYF TGCAGTGCTAGAGAGGACGCTGTGTGGACTAGCAAGAGTTACGAGCAGTACTTC
TRBJ2-1 12 TRBD1 TRBV6-1 few CASSLQGNEQFF TGTGCCAGCAGTCTACAGGGGAATGAGCAGTTCTTC
TRBJ2-1 17 TRBD2 TRBV4-3 many CASSQGTSGRSRNEQFF TGCGCCAGCAGCCAGGGTACTAGCGGGAGATCGAGGAATGAGCAGTTCTTC
TRBJ2-7 13 . TRBV28 few CASSLTNSYEQYF TGTGCCAGCAGTTTGACAAATTCCTACGAGCAGTACTTC
TRBJ2-7 14 TRBD2 TRBV5-1 . CASSSVAGAYEQYF TGCGCCAGCAGCTCCGTGGCGGGAGCCTACGAGCAGTACTTC
TRBJ2-2 13 . TRBV12-3/TRBV12-4 few CASKAGPVRELFF TGTGCCAGCAAGGCAGGACCGGTCCGGGAGCTGTTTTTT
TRBJ2-1 10 . TRBV29-1 many CSVEQYEQFF TGCAGCGTTGAGCAGTATGAGCAGTTCTTC